The clone carrying this TCR beta chain was observed a single time. The germline gene is not matched at one end of the junction; a read error may be the cause. Isolated per sample were at least 7 million PBMCs. The data originate from a study of blood T cells in healthy people across ages. Alongside a J-beta primer mix, a sample-barcoded 5' primer served in a second PCR lasting about 7 to 11 cycles. Using its own MiXCR run on the 5' RACE reads, TCRdb lists one record per CDR3 protein. The sample contains some 1.5 million distinct CDR3 sequences, over 25% of which appear only once. Sequencing input: blood. The clonotype was recovered from a woman in her twenties or thirties in good health.

DNA of the CDR3: TGTGCCAGCAGCCCCGGGGGACTCGCTACAGTCAATCAGCAGTTCTTC. The encoded protein is CASSPGGLATVNQQFF. V gene TRBV11-2 combines with J gene TRBJ2-1, with TRBD2 as a possible D gene (6 bases). The CDR3 is 16 residues long. Germline assignment: CDR1 SGHAT and CDR2 FQNNGV. Full variable domain (missing parts from reference TRBV11-2 and TRBJ2-1): EAGVAQSPRYKIIEKRQSVAFWCNPISGHATLYWYQQILGQGPKLLIQFQNNGVVDDSQLPKDRFSAERLKGVDSTLKIQPAKLEDSAVYLCASSPGGLATVNQQFFGPGTRLTVL.